The rows below give T cell receptor beta chains drawn from one sample of a study of T cells after somatic rescue of genetic block. Sequenced by immunoSEQ multiplex PCR; TCRdb stores in-frame clones only, minus some. The sample consists of fewer than 150,000 clones, around nine tenths of them appearing once. Sequencing input: peripheral blood mononuclear cells (PBMCs). These receptor sequences come from a woman in her late teens or twenties. Both conserved end residues are part of each CDR3. Each record gives: V gene, D gene, clone size, J gene, CDR3 DNA, CDR3 protein. A D gene is named only where the DNA matches it firmly. Part of the rows lack a size; the others show once, few, many or a class for expanded clones.

TRBV7-2	-	few	TRBJ1-2	TGTGCCAGCAGCGGCAGGGGTCGCGATCGTGGCTACACCTTC	CASSGRGRDRGYTF
TRBV11-2	-	once	TRBJ2-7	TGTGCCAGCAGCAAAGCGGGCCAGAGCTCCTACGAGCAGTACTTC	CASSKAGQSSYEQYF
TRBV15	-	few	TRBJ1-4	TGTGCCACCAAGTGGAGGACTAATGAAAAACTGTTTTTT	CATKWRTNEKLFF
TRBV4-1	-	once	TRBJ2-5	TGCGCCAGCAGCCCGGGACCGATCCAAGAGACCCAGTACTTC	CASSPGPIQETQYF
TRBV7-2	-	-	TRBJ1-4	TGTGCCAGCAGCTTAACCCCCGCAGGGGCAGGGGAAAAACTGTTTTTT	CASSLTPAGAGEKLFF
TRBV19	-	-	TRBJ2-3	TGTGCCAGTAGCCCGGGGGGCCCCACAGATACGCAGTATTTT	CASSPGGPTDTQYF
TRBV30	-	-	TRBJ1-3	TGTGCCTGGAATCAGGGTCAAGTTGGAAACACCATATATTTT	CAWNQGQVGNTIYF
TRBV15	-	-	TRBJ2-5	TGTGCCACCAGCAACAACTGGGGGCAAGGGGAGACCCAGTACTTC	CATSNNWGQGETQYF
TRBV19	-	-	TRBJ1-1	TGTGCCAGTAGTATGGGGCGGCTAAACACTGAAGCTTTCTTT	CASSMGRLNTEAFF
TRBV4-3	-	-	TRBJ2-7	TGCGCCAGCAGCGGAGAGAGGGGTAGGGGGGACAGAATATTCGGCTTC	CASSGERGRGDRIFGF
TRBV25-1	-	-	TRBJ2-5	TGTGCCAGCAGTGAATATATAAAGACAGGAAAAGAGACCCAGTACTTC	CASSEYIKTGKETQYF
TRBV27	-	-	TRBJ1-1	TGTGCCAGCAGTTTGCGTGGGGGGCGGATGAACACTGAAGCTTTCTTT	CASSLRGGRMNTEAFF
TRBV12-1	-	many	TRBJ1-6	TGTGCCAGCAGCTTCCCTTCCCTCGACAGGGGGCATGGCTTCAGCTCCTATAATTCACCCCTCCACTTT	CASSFPSLDRGHGFSSYNSPLHF
TRBV7-2	-	-	TRBJ1-3	TGTGCCAGCAGCTTAGGGCCATCTGGAAACACCATATATTTT	CASSLGPSGNTIYF
TRBV11-3	-	once	TRBJ2-2	TGTGCCAGCAGCTTCAAAGCTCGGGCGGACACCGGGGAGCTGTTTTTT	CASSFKARADTGELFF
TRBV7-7	-	-	TRBJ2-6	TGTGCCAGCAGCAGCGGCACGCCACAAAGTCGGGCCAACGTCCTGACTTTC	CASSSGTPQSRANVLTF
TRBV7-2	TRBD2	-	TRBJ2-3	TGTGCCAGCAGCTCCCTCTTCCCTAGCGGGGGCCCCACAGATACGCAGTATTTT	CASSSLFPSGGPTDTQYF
TRBV5-1	TRBD2	-	TRBJ2-5	TGCGCCAGCAGCTTGGCCGCTAGCGGGGATCCAGAGACCCAGTACTTC	CASSLAASGDPETQYF
TRBV15	-	-	TRBJ2-2	TGTGCCACCAGCAGAGAGAACGGGGCCGGGGAGCTGTTTTTT	CATSRENGAGELFF
TRBV5-1	-	once	TRBJ2-1	TGCGCCAGCAGCTTTACCGGGACTGGGCTTGTAAATGAGCAGTTCTTC	CASSFTGTGLVNEQFF
TRBV7-9	TRBD1	-	TRBJ2-7	TGTGCCAGCAGCTTACAGGGGGCCTACGAGCAGTACTTC	CASSLQGAYEQYF
TRBV29-1	-	-	TRBJ1-2	TGCAGCGTTGAAGATGAGCCAGCCGAAAGTAACTATGGCTACACCTTC	CSVEDEPAESNYGYTF
TRBV11-1	TRBD2	once	TRBJ2-1	TGTGCCAGCAGCTTAGGGGCTAGCGGGGCAAGCTCCTACAATGAGCAGTTCTTC	CASSLGASGASSYNEQFF
TRBV6-5	TRBD1	-	TRBJ1-2	TGTGCCAGCAGCACATCGGGACAGTATGGCTACACCTTC	CASSTSGQYGYTF
TRBV11-2	TRBD2	-	TRBJ2-2	TGTGCCAGCAGCTTAGACCCTAGCGGGGGGTTTAACACCGGGGAGCTGTTTTTT	CASSLDPSGGFNTGELFF
TRBV5-1	-	-	TRBJ2-7	TGCGCCAGCAGCTTGGCTCAGGGGATCGAGCAGTACTTC	CASSLAQGIEQYF
TRBV9	TRBD1	-	TRBJ1-1	TGTGCCAGCAGCCCAGGGACAGGGTACACTGAAGCTTTCTTT	CASSPGTGYTEAFF
TRBV4-2	TRBD1	-	TRBJ1-5	TGTGCCAGCTCCAGGGGGGGCGGACAGCCCCAGCATTTT	CASSRGGGQPQHF
TRBV4-1	-	-	TRBJ2-7	TGCGCCAGCAGCCAAGCACGGGGCGGCTACGAGCAGTACTTC	CASSQARGGYEQYF
TRBV6-1	-	-	TRBJ1-1	TGTGCCAGCAGGGGGGGGATGGCTGAAGCTTTCTTT	CASRGGMAEAFF
TRBV7-9	-	once	TRBJ2-1	TGTGCCAGCAGCTTAGGGCCCCCTGGCTACAATGAGCAGTTCTTC	CASSLGPPGYNEQFF
TRBV7-2	-	-	TRBJ1-5	TGTGCCAGCAGCTTAATCCTCCAAAGCAATCAGCCCCAGCATTTT	CASSLILQSNQPQHF
TRBV9	TRBD1	-	TRBJ1-2	TGTGCCAGCAGCGAGGGGGACAGGGGCAATCTGGGCTATGGCTACACCTTC	CASSEGDRGNLGYGYTF
TRBV11-2	-	few	TRBJ1-3	TGTGCCAGCAGCTATTTCGAGGGAAACACCATATATTTT	CASSYFEGNTIYF
TRBV5-1	-	-	TRBJ2-3	TGCGCCAGCAGCTCCTTCGCAATATCCGGCCACGCAGATACGCAGTATTTT	CASSSFAISGHADTQYF